This T cell receptor (beta chain) was captured by sequencing in a study of chemoradiotherapy in HPV16-positive cancers. Study-level information: Functional T-cell assays on a couple of HPV16-positive patients' cells defined candidate HPV-specific clones and common TCR motifs.

Over chemoradiotherapy, repertoires were sampled more than once. TCRdb's copy holds only in-frame clones and misses some; the assay was immunoSEQ multiplex PCR. The sample lists 6,000 or so clones, 86% occurring once. Findings and limits, study-wide: Candidate HPV-specific clones and E7-related TCR motifs grew in tumor during treatment. The functional HPV-specific definition rests on just a couple of HPV16-positive patients.

V gave up 5 bases and J gave up 6 bases, with 10 bases separating them. Germline values: CDR1 MNHNY, CDR2 SVGAGI (reference sequence). The CDR3 sequence is 12 residues long. A word on this clone: Its antigen is undetermined.

This sample comprised tumor tissue, obtained from a patient who underwent chemoradiotherapy. The sequence was obtained from a human donor with HPV-associated anogenital cancer. The rearrangement links TRBV6-6 to TRBJ1-1, with no clear D. The CDR3 sequence is CASSVERSEAFF. In DNA form, the CDR3 reads TGTGCCAGCAGTGTCGAAAGGTCTGAAGCTTTCTTT.